The rows below give T cell receptor beta chains drawn from one sample of a study of sequential checkpoint blockade in melanoma. Profiling relied on immunoSEQ multiplex PCR, and the TCRdb table lists in-frame clones only, not all of them. The data show about 3,500 clones, around a fifth seen once. This specimen was tumor tissue (inferred from file names), taken from a patient given nivolumab and ipilimumab in sequence. These receptors were taken from a human patient with melanoma. Some clones in this sample may be carry-over from other donors' samples. Each CDR3 is given with its conserved first and last residue. The D gene is left open where the match is weak. Size is omitted from some rows. Given values are once, few, many or a class for expanded clones.

clone_size | d_call | j_call | v_call | cdr3_aa | cdr3_nt
few | TRBD1 | TRBJ2-2 | TRBV6-8 | CASSARGLGGMFF | TGTGCCAGCAGTGCGAGGGGGCTGGGTGGGATGTTTTTT
NA | NA | TRBJ1-5 | TRBV10-2 | CASASMVDQPQHF | TGCGCCAGTGCCTCGATGGTGGATCAGCCCCAGCATTTT
once | NA | TRBJ1-1 | TRBV12-5 | CASGLVSSGNTEAFF | TGTGCTAGTGGTTTGGTCTCTTCCGGGAACACTGAAGCTTTCTTT
NA | NA | TRBJ2-1 | TRBV29-1 | CSVEDRGWDEQFF | TGCAGCGTTGAAGATCGGGGGTGGGATGAGCAGTTCTTC
medium-sized | TRBD1 | TRBJ2-5 | TRBV15 | CATSDRTGGETQYF | TGTGCCACCAGCGATAGGACAGGGGGAGAGACCCAGTACTTC
many | TRBD2 | TRBJ2-5 | TRBV4-1 | CASSQDVLAGKETQYF | TGCGCCAGCAGCCAAGATGTGCTAGCGGGGAAAGAGACCCAGTACTTC
NA | TRBD1 | TRBJ1-1 | TRBV18 | CASSPRTGPMNTEAFF | TGTGCCAGCTCACCCAGGACAGGGCCTATGAACACTGAAGCTTTCTTT
NA | NA | TRBJ1-2 | TRBV30 | CAWSVQVYGYTF | TGTGCCTGGAGTGTACAGGTATATGGCTACACCTTC
large | NA | TRBJ2-7 | TRBV11-3 | CASSPRPGPLFEQYF | TGTGCCAGCAGCCCCAGGCCGGGTCCCCTCTTTGAGCAGTACTTC
NA | NA | TRBJ2-2 | TRBV30 | CAWSPGAGELFF | TGTGCCTGGAGTCCAGGGGCCGGGGAGCTGTTTTTT
many | NA | TRBJ2-3 | TRBV11-3 | CASSLLYLGQVGDTQYF | TGTGCCAGCAGCCTCTTATACCTTGGGCAGGTAGGAGATACGCAGTATTTT
many | NA | TRBJ1-3 | TRBV11-3 | CASSPRVVSGNTIYF | TGTGCCAGCAGCCCACGGGTTGTCTCTGGAAACACCATATATTTT
many | NA | TRBJ1-2 | TRBV1 | CASSQAGQVVSGYTF | TGCGCCAGCAGCCAAGCAGGACAGGTAGTTAGTGGCTACACCTTC
few | NA | TRBJ2-1 | TRBV6-8 | CASSYRGSSYNEQFF | TGTGCCAGCAGTTACCGGGGGTCTTCCTACAATGAGCAGTTCTTC
many | NA | TRBJ2-2 | TRBV11-3 | CASSWIAVHTGELFF | TGTGCCAGCAGCTGGATAGCAGTACACACCGGGGAGCTGTTTTTT
NA | NA | TRBJ2-7 | TRBV10-2 | CASSESSGSSYEQYF | TGCGCCAGCAGTGAGTCTAGTGGCAGCTCCTACGAGCAGTACTTC
NA | NA | TRBJ1-6 | TRBV11-3 | CASSLGPERSPLHF | TGTGCCAGCAGCTTAGGGCCAGAAAGATCACCCCTCCACTTT
few | NA | TRBJ1-4 | TRBV5-1 | CASSLEQGGREKLFF | TGCGCCAGCAGCTTGGAACAGGGCGGCAGGGAAAAACTGTTTTTT
NA | TRBD2 | TRBJ2-3 | TRBV10-2 | CASSRASGLTDTQYF | TGCGCCAGCAGTAGGGCTAGCGGACTCACAGATACGCAGTATTTT
few | TRBD2 | TRBJ2-3 | TRBV11-3 | CASSVSGTSATQYF | TGTGCCAGCAGCGTCTCCGGGACTAGCGCTACGCAGTATTTT
NA | TRBD2 | TRBJ2-7 | TRBV11-3 | CASSPSGTKDSYEQYF | TGTGCCAGCAGCCCTAGCGGGACCAAGGACTCCTACGAGCAGTACTTC
NA | NA | TRBJ1-1 | TRBV6-8 | CASSYSRVGSKAEAFF | TGTGCCAGCAGTTACTCGAGAGTGGGGAGCAAGGCTGAAGCTTTCTTT
many | NA | TRBJ2-3 | TRBV11-3 | CASSLVRRGDRVDTQYF | TGTGCCAGCAGCTTGGTTCGGCGGGGAGATAGGGTAGATACGCAGTATTTT
NA | TRBD1 | TRBJ2-2 | TRBV6-8 | CASSPGTALITGELFF | TGTGCCAGCAGTCCCGGGACAGCTCTAATCACCGGGGAGCTGTTTTTT
NA | TRBD1 | TRBJ1-1 | TRBV6-8 | CASRKQGALTEAFF | TGTGCCAGCAGGAAACAGGGGGCGCTTACTGAAGCTTTCTTT
few | NA | TRBJ1-5 | TRBV6-8 | CASSGQGQFSNQPQHF | TGTGCCAGCAGTGGCCAGGGACAATTTAGCAATCAGCCCCAGCATTTT
medium-sized | TRBD1 | TRBJ1-5 | TRBV6-8 | CASSPQGPNQPQHF | TGTGCCAGCAGTCCACAGGGGCCTAATCAGCCCCAGCATTTT
many | TRBD1 | TRBJ2-5 | TRBV11-3 | CASSSGTGSWETQYF | TGTGCCAGCAGCTCCGGGACAGGGTCGTGGGAGACCCAGTACTTC
NA | NA | TRBJ1-6 | TRBV10-2 | CASSESPFRSPNNSPLHF | TGCGCCAGCAGTGAGTCCCCCTTTCGGAGCCCCAATAATTCACCCCTCCACTTT
few | TRBD2 | TRBJ2-1 | TRBV11-3 | CASSLELAGATSYNEQFF | TGTGCCAGCAGCTTGGAACTAGCGGGGGCCACCTCCTACAATGAGCAGTTCTTC
NA | TRBD1 | TRBJ1-1 | TRBV6-8 | CASEEGAGTEAFF | TGTGCCAGCGAGGAGGGGGCGGGCACTGAAGCTTTCTTT
NA | NA | TRBJ2-2 | TRBV11-3 | CASSLGRGDTGELFF | TGTGCCAGCAGCTTAGGGAGAGGGGACACCGGGGAGCTGTTTTTT
NA | TRBD1 | TRBJ2-3 | TRBV4-1 | CASTTGGTRDTQYF | TGCGCCAGCACTACAGGGGGCACGAGAGATACGCAGTATTTT
NA | NA | TRBJ2-5 | TRBV30 | CAWSVGERETQYF | TGTGCCTGGAGTGTGGGGGAACGGGAGACCCAGTACTTC
NA | NA | TRBJ2-7 | TRBV18 | CASSPPSTYEQYF | TGTGCCAGCTCACCACCAAGCACCTACGAGCAGTACTTC
NA | NA | TRBJ2-5 | TRBV18 | CASSPNGETQYF | TGTGCCAGCTCACCAAATGGAGAGACCCAGTACTTC
NA | TRBD2 | TRBJ2-7 | TRBV5-1 | CASSISGGAYEQYF | TGCGCCAGCAGCATAAGCGGGGGGGCCTACGAGCAGTACTTC
few | TRBD1 | TRBJ1-5 | TRBV6-8 | CASSERGQRNQPQHF | TGTGCCAGCAGTGAGCGGGGACAGAGGAATCAGCCCCAGCATTTT
few | TRBD1 | TRBJ1-1 | TRBV6-8 | CASSRQGITEAFF | TGTGCCAGCAGTCGACAGGGGATCACTGAAGCTTTCTTT
medium-sized | TRBD1 | TRBJ1-4 | TRBV9 | CASSSGQVATNEKLFF | TGTGCCAGCAGCTCGGGACAGGTGGCGACTAATGAAAAACTGTTTTTT
medium-sized | NA | TRBJ2-1 | TRBV12-2 | CATQASGGYNEQFF | TGTGCCACTCAGGCTAGCGGGGGCTACAATGAGCAGTTCTTC
NA | NA | TRBJ2-2 | TRBV6-8 | CATQSPGRATGELFF | TGTGCCACCCAGAGCCCAGGGCGTGCCACCGGGGAGCTGTTTTTT